This TCR beta chain was identified in a study of cytomegalovirus exposure and HLA in healthy donors. Findings of the study overall: Some highly shared sequence variants likely arose as a pipeline artifact. There were 150 or so TCR beta chains listed as cytomegalovirus-associated.

The PCR made use of 60 Vbeta and 13 Jbeta primers. The method was immunoSEQ multiplex PCR; TCRdb's version includes in-frame clones alone and lacks a portion of them. This sample contains approximately 34,000 clones. This CDR3 spans 15 amino acids. Germline V gene sequence: CDR1 WNHNN, CDR2 SYGVQD (reference sequence). Trimming removed 8 bases at V and 1 base at J, with 14 bases between. Comments on this clone: Its antigen remains unidentified.

This sequence originates from a woman aged 35 to 49 in good health and CMV-seropositive. The V call is TRBV10-1, the J call TRBJ1-4; weak D call: TRBD1 (6 bases). What was sequenced was PBMCs. CDR3 amino acids: CASSRDIGTNEKLFF. The DNA for the CDR3 is TGCGCCAGCTCCCGGGACATCGGAACTAATGAAAAACTGTTTTTT.